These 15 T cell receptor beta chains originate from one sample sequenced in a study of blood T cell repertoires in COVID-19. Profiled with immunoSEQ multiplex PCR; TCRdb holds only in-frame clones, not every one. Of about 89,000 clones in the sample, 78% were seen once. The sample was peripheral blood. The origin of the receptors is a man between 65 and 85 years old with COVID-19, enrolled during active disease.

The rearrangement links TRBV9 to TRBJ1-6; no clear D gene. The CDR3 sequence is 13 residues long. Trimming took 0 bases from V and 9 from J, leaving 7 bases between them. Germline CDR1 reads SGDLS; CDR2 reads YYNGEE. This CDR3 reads CASSVDPGSPLHF. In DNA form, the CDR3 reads TGTGCCAGCAGCGTAGATCCAGGTTCACCCCTCCACTTT.

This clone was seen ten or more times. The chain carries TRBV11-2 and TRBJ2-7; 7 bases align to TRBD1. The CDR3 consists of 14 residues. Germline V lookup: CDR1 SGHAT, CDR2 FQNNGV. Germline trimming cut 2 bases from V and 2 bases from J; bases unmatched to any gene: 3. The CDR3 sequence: CASSLPGQTYEQYF. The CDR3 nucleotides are TGTGCCAGCAGCTTACCGGGACAGACCTACGAGCAGTACTTC.

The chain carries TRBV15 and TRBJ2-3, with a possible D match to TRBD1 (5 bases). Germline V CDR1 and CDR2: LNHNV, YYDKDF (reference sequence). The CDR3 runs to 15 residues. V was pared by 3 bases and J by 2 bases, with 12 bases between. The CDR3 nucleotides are TGTGCCACCAGCAGGGATGGGGCGGTCACAGATACGCAGTATTTT. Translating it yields CATSRDGAVTDTQYF. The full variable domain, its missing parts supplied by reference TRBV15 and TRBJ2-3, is DAMVIQNPRYQVTQFGKPVTLSCSQTLNHNVMYWYQQKSSQAPKLLFHYYDKDFNNEADTPDNFQSRRPNTSFCFLDIRSPGLGDTAMYLCATSRDGAVTDTQYFGPGTRLTVL.

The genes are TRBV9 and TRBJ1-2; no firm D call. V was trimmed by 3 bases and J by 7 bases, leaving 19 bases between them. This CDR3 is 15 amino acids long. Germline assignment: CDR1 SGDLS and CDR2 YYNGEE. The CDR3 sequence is CASSAPQPGGRGYTF. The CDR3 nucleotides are TGTGCCAGCAGCGCCCCTCAACCGGGAGGACGTGGCTACACCTTC. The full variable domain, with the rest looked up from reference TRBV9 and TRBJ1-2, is DSGVTQTPKHLITATGQRVTLRCSPRSGDLSVYWYQQSLDQGLQFLIQYYNGEERAKGNILERFSAQQFPDLHSELNLSSLELGDSALYFCASSAPQPGGRGYTFGSGTRLTVV.

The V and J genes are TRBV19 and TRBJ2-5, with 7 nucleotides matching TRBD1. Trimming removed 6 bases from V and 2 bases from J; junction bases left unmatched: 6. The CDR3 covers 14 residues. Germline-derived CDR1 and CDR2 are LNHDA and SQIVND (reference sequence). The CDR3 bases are TGTGCCAGTAGCACGGGACAGCAACAAGAGACCCAGTACTTC. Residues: CASSTGQQQETQYF.

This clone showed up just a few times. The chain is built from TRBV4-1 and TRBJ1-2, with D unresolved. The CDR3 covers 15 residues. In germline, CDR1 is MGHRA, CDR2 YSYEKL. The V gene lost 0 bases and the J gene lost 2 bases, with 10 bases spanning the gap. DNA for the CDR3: TGCGCCAGCAGCCAAGATTTAAGAGGGAACTATGGCTACACCTTC. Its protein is CASSQDLRGNYGYTF.

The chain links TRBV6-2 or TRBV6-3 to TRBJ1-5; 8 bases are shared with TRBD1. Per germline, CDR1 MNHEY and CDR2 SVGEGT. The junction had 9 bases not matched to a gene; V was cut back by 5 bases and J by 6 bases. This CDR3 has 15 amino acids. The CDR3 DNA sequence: TGTGCCAGCAGTCCAGGACAGGGTGAGGGTCAGCCCCAGCATTTT. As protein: CASSPGQGEGQPQHF.

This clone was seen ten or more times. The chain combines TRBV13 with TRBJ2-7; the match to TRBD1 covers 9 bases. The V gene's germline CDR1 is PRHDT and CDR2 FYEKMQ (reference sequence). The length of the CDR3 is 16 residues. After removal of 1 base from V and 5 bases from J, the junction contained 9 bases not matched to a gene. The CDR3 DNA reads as TGTGCCAGCAGCTTAGCCTTGGGACAGGGAATTCACGAGCAGTACTTC. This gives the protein CASSLALGQGIHEQYF. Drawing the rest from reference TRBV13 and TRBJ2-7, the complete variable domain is AAGVIQSPRHLIKEKRETATLKCYPIPRHDTVYWYQQGPGQDPQFLISFYEKMQSDKGSIPDRFSAQQFSDYHSELNMSSLELGDSALYFCASSLALGQGIHEQYFGPGTRLTVT.

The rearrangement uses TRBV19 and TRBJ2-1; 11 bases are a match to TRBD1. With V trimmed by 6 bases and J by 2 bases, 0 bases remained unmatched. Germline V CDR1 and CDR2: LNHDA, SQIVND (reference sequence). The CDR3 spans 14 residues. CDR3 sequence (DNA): TGTGCCAGTAGGGACAGGGGGCCCTACAATGAGCAGTTCTTC. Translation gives CASRDRGPYNEQFF.

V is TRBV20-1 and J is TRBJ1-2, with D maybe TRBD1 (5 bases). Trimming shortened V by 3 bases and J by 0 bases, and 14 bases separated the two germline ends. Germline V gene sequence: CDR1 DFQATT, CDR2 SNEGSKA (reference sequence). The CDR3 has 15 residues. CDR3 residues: CSASEIGETNYGYTF. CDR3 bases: TGCAGTGCTAGTGAGATAGGGGAAACTAACTATGGCTACACCTTC.

CDR3 in amino acids: CATSLGAGAGNTEAFF. In DNA form, the CDR3 reads TGTGCCACCAGCCTCGGAGCCGGCGCGGGGAACACTGAAGCTTTCTTT. This chain links TRBV15 with TRBJ1-1, with D unresolved. CDR3 length: 16 amino acids. Trimming pared 5 bases from V and 1 base from J, leaving 17 bases between. Germline-derived CDR1 and CDR2 are LNHNV and YYDKDF (reference sequence). Full variable domain (rest looked up from reference TRBV15 and TRBJ1-1): DAMVIQNPRYQVTQFGKPVTLSCSQTLNHNVMYWYQQKSSQAPKLLFHYYDKDFNNEADTPDNFQSRRPNTSFCFLDIRSPGLGDTAMYLCATSLGAGAGNTEAFFGQGTRLTVV.

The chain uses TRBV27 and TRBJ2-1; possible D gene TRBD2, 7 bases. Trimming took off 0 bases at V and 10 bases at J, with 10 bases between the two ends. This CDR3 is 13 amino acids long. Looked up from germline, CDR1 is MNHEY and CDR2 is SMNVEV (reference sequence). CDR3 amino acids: CASSLSRGAEQFF. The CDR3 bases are TGTGCCAGCAGTTTATCCCGGGGGGCGGAGCAGTTCTTC.

The CDR3 DNA sequence: TGCAGCGTTGAATGGCGGGAGGCGCGCTCCTACAATGAGCAGTTCTTC. This translates into CSVEWREARSYNEQFF. The rearrangement joins TRBV29-1 to TRBJ2-1, with TRBD2 matching over 8 bases. Germline lookup yields CDR1 SQVTM and CDR2 ANQGSEA. The CDR3 consists of 16 residues. The V and J ends lost 2 bases and 0 bases, in that order; junction bases with no gene match: 6.

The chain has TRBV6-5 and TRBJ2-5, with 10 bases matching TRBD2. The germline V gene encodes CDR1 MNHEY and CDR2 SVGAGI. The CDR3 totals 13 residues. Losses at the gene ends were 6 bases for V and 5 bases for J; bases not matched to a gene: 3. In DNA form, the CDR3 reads TGTGCCAGCAGGTTACTAGCGGGGGAGACCCAGTACTTC. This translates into CASRLLAGETQYF.

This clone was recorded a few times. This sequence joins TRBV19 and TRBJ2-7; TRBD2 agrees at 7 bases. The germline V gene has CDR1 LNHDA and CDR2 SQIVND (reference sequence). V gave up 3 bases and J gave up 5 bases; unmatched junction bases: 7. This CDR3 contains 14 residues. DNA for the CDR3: TGTGCCAGTAGTATCCAGCGGGGACCCCACGAGCAGTACTTC. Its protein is CASSIQRGPHEQYF.